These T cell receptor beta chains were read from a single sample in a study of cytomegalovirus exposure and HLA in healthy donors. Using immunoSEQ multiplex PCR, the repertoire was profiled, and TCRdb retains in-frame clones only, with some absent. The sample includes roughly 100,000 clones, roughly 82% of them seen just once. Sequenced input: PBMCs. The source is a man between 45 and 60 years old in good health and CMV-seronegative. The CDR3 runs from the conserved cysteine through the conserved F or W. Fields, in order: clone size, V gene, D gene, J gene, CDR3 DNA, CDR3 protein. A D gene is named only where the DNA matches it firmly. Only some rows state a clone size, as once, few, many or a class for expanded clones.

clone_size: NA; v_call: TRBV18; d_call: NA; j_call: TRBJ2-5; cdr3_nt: TGTGCCAGCTCACCCCCCGGGGATTCAGGGACCCAGTACTTC; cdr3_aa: CASSPPGDSGTQYF
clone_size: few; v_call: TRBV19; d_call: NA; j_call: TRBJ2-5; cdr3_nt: TGTGCCAGTAGTATAGCAGGCCAGAGAAGAGAGACCCAGTACTTC; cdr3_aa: CASSIAGQRRETQYF
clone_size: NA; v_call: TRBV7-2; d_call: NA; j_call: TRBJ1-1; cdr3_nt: TGTGCCAGCGGGCGTCAGATGCACACTGAAGCTTTCTTT; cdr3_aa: CASGRQMHTEAFF
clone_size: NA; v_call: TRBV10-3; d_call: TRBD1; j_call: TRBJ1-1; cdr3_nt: TGTGCCATCAGTGAGTCAACAGGGGAGAACACTGAAGCTTTCTTT; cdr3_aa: CAISESTGENTEAFF
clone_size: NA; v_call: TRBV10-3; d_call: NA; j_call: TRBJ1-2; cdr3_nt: TGTGCCATCAGTGTTACAGGGTATGGCTACACCTTC; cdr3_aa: CAISVTGYGYTF
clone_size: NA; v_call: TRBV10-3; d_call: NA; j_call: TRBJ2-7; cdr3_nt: TGTGCCAGCATCGAGGACAGCTTGGGCGACGAGCAGTACTTC; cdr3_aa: CASIEDSLGDEQYF
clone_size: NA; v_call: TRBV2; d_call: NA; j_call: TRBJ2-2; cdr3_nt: TGTGCCAGCAGCGCTTTAGGCGGGGTGACCGGGTCCGGGGAGCTGTTTTTT; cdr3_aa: CASSALGGVTGSGELFF
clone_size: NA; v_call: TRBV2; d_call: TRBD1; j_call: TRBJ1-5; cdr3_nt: TGTGCCACGTCGGGGGACAGCACGGGACAGCCCCAGCATTTT; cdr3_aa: CATSGDSTGQPQHF
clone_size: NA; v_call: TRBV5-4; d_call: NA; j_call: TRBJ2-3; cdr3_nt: TGTGCCAGCAGCTTAGACTCGTACGTCCCAGATACGCAGTATTTT; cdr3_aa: CASSLDSYVPDTQYF
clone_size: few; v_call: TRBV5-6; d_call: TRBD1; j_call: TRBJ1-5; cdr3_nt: TGTGCCAGCAGCCTGCAGGGGGCGCCCGGTCAGCCCCAGCATTTT; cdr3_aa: CASSLQGAPGQPQHF
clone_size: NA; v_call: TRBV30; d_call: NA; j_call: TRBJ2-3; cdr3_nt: TGTGCCTGGAGTAGAAGGGGGGGAGGAGATACGCAGTATTTT; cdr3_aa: CAWSRRGGGDTQYF
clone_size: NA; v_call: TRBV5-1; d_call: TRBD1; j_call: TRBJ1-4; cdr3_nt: TGCGCCAGCAGTACCGGGACAGGGGATGAAAAACTGTTTTTT; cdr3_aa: CASSTGTGDEKLFF
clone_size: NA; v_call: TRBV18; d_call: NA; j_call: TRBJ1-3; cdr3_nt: TGTGCCAGCTCACCCGATCGCGTGAGCTCTGGAAACACCATATATTTT; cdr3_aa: CASSPDRVSSGNTIYF
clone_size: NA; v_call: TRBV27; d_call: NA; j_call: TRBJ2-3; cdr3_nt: TGTGCCAGCAGTCTTAGACAGCTAACAGATACGCAGTATTTT; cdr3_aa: CASSLRQLTDTQYF
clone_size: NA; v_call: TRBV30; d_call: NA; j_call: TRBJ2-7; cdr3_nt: TGTGCCTCGGTTCGTGTTGACGGTGAGGAGTACTTC; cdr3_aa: CASVRVDGEEYF
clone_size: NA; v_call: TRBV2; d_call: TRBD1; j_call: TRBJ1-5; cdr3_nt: TGTGCCAGCCGGACAGGGGTTGTTCAGCCCCAGCATTTT; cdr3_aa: CASRTGVVQPQHF
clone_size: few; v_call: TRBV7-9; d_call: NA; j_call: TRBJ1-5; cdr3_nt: TGTGCCAGCCAGGGTATTCCATATAGCAATCAGCCCCAGCATTTT; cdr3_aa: CASQGIPYSNQPQHF
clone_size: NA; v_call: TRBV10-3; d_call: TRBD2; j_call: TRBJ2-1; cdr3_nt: TGTGCCATCAGTGAGAGTAGCGGGGGTGAGCAGTTCTTC; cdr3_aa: CAISESSGGEQFF
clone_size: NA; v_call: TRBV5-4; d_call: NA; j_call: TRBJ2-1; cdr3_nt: TGTGCCAGCAGCTTTATGGAGGGCGAGCAGTTCTTC; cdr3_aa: CASSFMEGEQFF
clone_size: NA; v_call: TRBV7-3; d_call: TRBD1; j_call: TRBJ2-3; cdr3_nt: TGTGCCAGCAGCCCTCAACAGGGGGGAGATACGCAGTATTTT; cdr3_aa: CASSPQQGGDTQYF
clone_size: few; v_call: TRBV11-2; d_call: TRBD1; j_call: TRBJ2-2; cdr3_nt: TGTGCCAGCAGCTTAATCAGGGGGCACACCGGGGAGCTGTTTTTT; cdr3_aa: CASSLIRGHTGELFF
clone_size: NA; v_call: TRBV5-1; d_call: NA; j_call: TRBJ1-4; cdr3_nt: TGCGCCAGCAGACAGAACACGGGCGGCGGACTTGCAACTAATGAAAAACTGTTTTTT; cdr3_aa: CASRQNTGGGLATNEKLFF
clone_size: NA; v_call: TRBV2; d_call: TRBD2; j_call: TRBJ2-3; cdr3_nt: TGTGCCAGCAGAGGGACTAGCGGGGGTAGAGATACGCAGTATTTT; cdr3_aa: CASRGTSGGRDTQYF
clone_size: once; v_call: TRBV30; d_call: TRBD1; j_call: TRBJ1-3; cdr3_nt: TGTGCCTGGAGAGGCGTGTTGGGACAGGATTTTAGTTCTGGAAACACCATATATTTT; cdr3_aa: CAWRGVLGQDFSSGNTIYF
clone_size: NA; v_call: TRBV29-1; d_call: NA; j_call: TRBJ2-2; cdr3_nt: TGCAGCGTTGAAGGGGAGTGGGGGCGCCATAGCGGGGAGCTGTTTTTT; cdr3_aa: CSVEGEWGRHSGELFF
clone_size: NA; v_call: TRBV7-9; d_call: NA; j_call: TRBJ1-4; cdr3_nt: TGTGCCAGCAGCTCCCTCGGGGAAGAGGATGAAAAACTGTTTTTT; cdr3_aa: CASSSLGEEDEKLFF
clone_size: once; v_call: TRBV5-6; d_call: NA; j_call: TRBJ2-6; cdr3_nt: TGTGCCAGCAGCGCCAGGGTTGTGCGAGGGGCCAACGTCCTGACTTTC; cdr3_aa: CASSARVVRGANVLTF
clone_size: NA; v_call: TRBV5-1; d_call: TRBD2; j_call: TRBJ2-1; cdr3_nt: TGCGCCAGCAGCCTTAGCGGGGGGGCGCTCTCACAGGGCAATGAGCAGTTCTTC; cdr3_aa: CASSLSGGALSQGNEQFF
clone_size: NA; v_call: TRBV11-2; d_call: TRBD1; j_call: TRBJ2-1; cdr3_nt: TGTGCCAGCAGCTTACGACAGGGGTCCTACAATGAGCAGTTCTTC; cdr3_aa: CASSLRQGSYNEQFF
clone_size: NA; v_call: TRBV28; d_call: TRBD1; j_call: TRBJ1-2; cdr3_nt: TGTGCCAGCAGTTTATTTGGGACAGGGGTGGACTATGGCTACACCTTC; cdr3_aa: CASSLFGTGVDYGYTF
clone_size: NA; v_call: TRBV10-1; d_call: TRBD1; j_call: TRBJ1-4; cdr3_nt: TGCGCCAGCAGTGATCCGGGACAGAAGAATGAAAAACTGTTTTTT; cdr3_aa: CASSDPGQKNEKLFF
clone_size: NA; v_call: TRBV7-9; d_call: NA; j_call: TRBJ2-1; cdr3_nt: TGTTCCAGCAGCTGGGACTTCAATGAGCAGTTCTTC; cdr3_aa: CSSSWDFNEQFF
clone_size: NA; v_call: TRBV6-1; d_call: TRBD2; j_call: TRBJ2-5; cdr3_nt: TGTGCCAGCAGTGAAGCACTAGCGGGGGCGTGGGTAAAAGAGACCCAGTACTTC; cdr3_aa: CASSEALAGAWVKETQYF
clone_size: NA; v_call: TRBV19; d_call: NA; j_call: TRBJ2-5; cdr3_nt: TGTGCCAGTAGTGCCGCTAGTGAAGAGACCCAGTACTTC; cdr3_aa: CASSAASEETQYF
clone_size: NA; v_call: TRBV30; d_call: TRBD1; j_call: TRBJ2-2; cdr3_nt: TGTGCCTGGAATCCCAGGGGGCCCGGGGAGCTGTTTTTT; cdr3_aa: CAWNPRGPGELFF
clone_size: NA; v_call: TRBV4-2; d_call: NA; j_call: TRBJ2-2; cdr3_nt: TGTGCCAGCAGCCAAGAAGCTGCACGGAACACCGGGGAGCTGTTTTTT; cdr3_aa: CASSQEAARNTGELFF
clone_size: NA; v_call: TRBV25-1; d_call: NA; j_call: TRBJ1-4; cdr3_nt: TGTGCCAGCAGGAAGACAGGTGATAATGAAAAACTGTTTTTT; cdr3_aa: CASRKTGDNEKLFF
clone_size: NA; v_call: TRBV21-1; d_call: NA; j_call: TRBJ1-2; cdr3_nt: TGTGCCAGCAGCAAAGAAAACTTTCGGGGGAAATTTCGTGGCTACACCTTC; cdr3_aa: CASSKENFRGKFRGYTF
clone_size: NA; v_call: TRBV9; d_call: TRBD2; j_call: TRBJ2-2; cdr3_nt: TGTGCCAGCAGACTCAGTGGGGGGGACACCGGGGAGCTGTTTTTT; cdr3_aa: CASRLSGGDTGELFF
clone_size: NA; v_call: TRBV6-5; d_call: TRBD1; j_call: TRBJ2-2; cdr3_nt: TGTGCCAGCAGTTTCGGACAGGGTCGGAACACCGGGGAGCTGTTTTTT; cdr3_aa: CASSFGQGRNTGELFF
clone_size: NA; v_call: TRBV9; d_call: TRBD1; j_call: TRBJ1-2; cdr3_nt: TGTGCCAGCAGCGTTGGGCAGGGGGCAGGCTATGGCTACACCTTC; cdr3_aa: CASSVGQGAGYGYTF
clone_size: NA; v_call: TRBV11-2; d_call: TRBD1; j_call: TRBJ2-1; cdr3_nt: TGTGCCAGCAGCCTAAGGACAGGGGGGAGATATGAGCAGTTCTTC; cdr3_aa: CASSLRTGGRYEQFF
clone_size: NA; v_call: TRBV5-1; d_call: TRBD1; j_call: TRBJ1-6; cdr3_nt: TGCGCCAGCCGACGCCAGGGGGACAATTCACCCCTCCACTTT; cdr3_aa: CASRRQGDNSPLHF
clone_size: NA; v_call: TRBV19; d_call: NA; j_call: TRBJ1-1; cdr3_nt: TGTGCCAGTCGGGGGGGCATGAACACTGAAGCTTTCTTT; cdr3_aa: CASRGGMNTEAFF
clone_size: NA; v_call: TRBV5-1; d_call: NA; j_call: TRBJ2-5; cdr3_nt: TGCGCCAGCAGCGACCCAGGGCCGCGAGAGACCCAGTACTTC; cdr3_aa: CASSDPGPRETQYF
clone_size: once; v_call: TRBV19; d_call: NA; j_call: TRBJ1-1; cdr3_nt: TGTGCCAGTAGTTCCCGAGTACAGGAGGGGAACACTGAAGCTTTCTTT; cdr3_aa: CASSSRVQEGNTEAFF
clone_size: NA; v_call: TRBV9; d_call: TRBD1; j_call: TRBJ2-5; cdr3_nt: TGTGCCAGCAGCGTAGCTACGAGAGACAGGGCTCACCAAGAGACCCAGTACTTC; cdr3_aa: CASSVATRDRAHQETQYF
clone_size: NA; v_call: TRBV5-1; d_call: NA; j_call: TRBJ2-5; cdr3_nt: TGCGCCAGCAGCTCCCTCGTCGGGAAAGAGACCCAGTACTTC; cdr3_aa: CASSSLVGKETQYF
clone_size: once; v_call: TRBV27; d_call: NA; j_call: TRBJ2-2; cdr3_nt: TGTGCCAGCAGTTTTCAACAGGTGATCACCGGGGAGCTGTTTTTT; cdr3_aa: CASSFQQVITGELFF
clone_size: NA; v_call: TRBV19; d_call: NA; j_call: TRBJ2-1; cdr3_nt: TGTGCCAGTAGTATAGTCGGAGGTTACAATGAGCAGTTCTTC; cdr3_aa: CASSIVGGYNEQFF
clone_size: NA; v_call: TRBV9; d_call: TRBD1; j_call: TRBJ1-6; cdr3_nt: TGTGCCAGCAGCCCTGGGACAGCCTATAATTCACCCCTCCACTTT; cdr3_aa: CASSPGTAYNSPLHF